What follows are 17 T cell receptor beta chains derived from one specimen sequenced in a study of blood T cell repertoires in COVID-19 (dated by TCRdb to about 2020). Libraries were prepared through the immunoSEQ multiplex PCR assay. Entries here come from immuneACCESS through TCRdb and include only in-frame sequences with V and J called. Some clones fail to appear in such tables; in the studies checked, an unresolved V gene covers under half of the shortfall, and the cause of the remainder is unknown. The sample table shows about 320,000 clones, and about nine tenths are seen once. Clones ranked in the top ten supply about 1.5% of the sample. The specimen sequenced was peripheral blood. The receptors were gathered from a woman aged 25-40 years with COVID-19, enrolled during active disease.

The V gene is TRBV11-3, the J gene TRBJ2-5; 10 bases fit TRBD1. This CDR3 contains 16 residues. Germline assignment: CDR1 SGHNT and CDR2 YENEEA. Trimming cost V 5 bases and J 5 bases; bases outside gene matches: 11. The CDR3 nucleotides read TGTGCCAGCAGCCGAGACGACGTGGACAGGGGGGAGACCCAGTACTTC. It codes for CASSRDDVDRGETQYF.

This chain links TRBV11-3 with TRBJ1-4, with a tentative D call TRBD1 (5 bases). The length of the CDR3 is 12 residues. CDR1 SGHNT and CDR2 YENEEA come from the germline V gene. The V end was cut by 4 bases, the J end by 11 bases, with 11 bases between. Here the CDR3 DNA reads TGTGCCAGCAGCTCCAAGAGACAGAAACTGTTTTTT. Its translation is CASSSKRQKLFF. The full variable domain, in which reference TRBV11-3 and TRBJ1-4 provide the parts outside the CDR3, is EAGVVQSPRYKIIEKKQPVAFWCNPISGHNTLYWYLQNLGQGPELLIRYENEEAVDDSQLPKDRFSAERLKGVDSTLKIQPAELGDSAVYLCASSSKRQKLFFGSGTQLSVL.

This chain joins TRBV7-6 and TRBJ2-5; the D gene is possibly TRBD2 (6 bases). CDR3 length: 22 amino acids. Germline CDR1 SGHVS, CDR2 FNYEAQ. V was pared by 2 bases and J by 3 bases, with 34 bases between. CDR3 DNA: TGTGCCAGCAGCTTAACGGGGGTTAGGCGTTATCTACCGGGACCCACAAAAGAGACCCAGTACTTC. Encoded protein: CASSLTGVRRYLPGPTKETQYF.

V usage is TRBV6-5 and J usage is TRBJ2-3; 7 bases align to TRBD2. This CDR3 is built from 12 residues. The germline V gene encodes CDR1 MNHEY and CDR2 SVGAGI. The trim removed 8 bases at V and 4 bases at J, leaving 3 bases unmatched. CDR3 DNA sequence: TGTGCCAGCGGGGGGGTTGCAGATACGCAGTATTTT. This sequence encodes CASGGVADTQYF.

This clone was recorded a few times. J is TRBJ1-1 and V is TRBV18; the match to TRBD1 covers 8 bases. The CDR3 length is 16 residues. V lost 3 bases to trimming and J lost 1 base; unmatched junction nucleotides: 7. CDR1 is KGHSH and CDR2 is LQKENI in the germline V gene. DNA of the CDR3: TGTGCCAGCTCACCTCAAGACGGGACAGGGAACACTGAAGCTTTCTTT. Encoded protein: CASSPQDGTGNTEAFF.

Only one count was recorded for this clone. V is TRBV5-1 and J is TRBJ2-1, with 11 bases matching TRBD2. Germline V gene lookup returns CDR1 SGHRS and CDR2 YFSETQ. Trimming removed 4 bases from V and 5 bases from J; junction bases left unmatched: 5. This CDR3 has 15 residues. The CDR3, as DNA: TGCGCCAGCAGCCCGGGGACTAGCGGCCACAATGAGCAGTTCTTC. It translates to CASSPGTSGHNEQFF. The entire variable domain, with the rest obtained from reference TRBV5-1 and TRBJ2-1, is as follows: KAGVTQTPRYLIKTRGQQVTLSCSPISGHRSVSWYQQTPGQGLQFLFEYFSETQRNKGNFPGRFSGRQFSNSRSEMNVSTLELGDSALYLCASSPGTSGHNEQFFGPGTRLTVL.

The chain recombines TRBV2 with TRBJ1-2, with 11 nucleotides matching TRBD1. Germline V gene lookup returns CDR1 SNHLY and CDR2 FYNNEI. Losses at the gene ends were 3 bases for V and 4 bases for J; bases not matched to a gene: 10. The CDR3 consists of 17 residues. This CDR3 is CASSDTGQGELLYGYTF. The CDR3, as DNA: TGTGCCAGCAGTGATACGGGACAGGGGGAACTACTCTATGGCTACACCTTC.

This clone is a singleton in its sample. A much larger clone sits a single nucleotide away, making a read error possible. The chain employs TRBV7-8 and TRBJ1-3; D remains ambiguous. Trimming took off 1 base at V and 0 bases at J, with 4 bases between the two ends. This CDR3 spans 14 amino acids. The germline CDR1 and CDR2 sequences are SGHVS and FQNEAQ. The CDR3 DNA follows: TGTGCCAGCAGCTTAGGAGTCTCTGGAAACACCATATATTTT. Encoded protein: CASSLGVSGNTIYF.

This clone appeared once. The same CDR3 also results from other DNA sequences found in this sample. This chain connects TRBV5-1 to TRBJ2-3; D is perhaps TRBD2 (6 bases). Germline loops: CDR1 SGHRS, CDR2 YFSETQ. The CDR3 covers 13 residues. Trimming cost V 3 bases and J 1 base, with 6 bases left between them. The CDR3 protein is CASSSGGTDTQYF. In DNA, the CDR3 is TGCGCCAGCAGCTCGGGGGGCACAGATACGCAGTATTTT.

The CDR3 DNA is TGTGCCAGCAGCGTAGGGTTGGGGCCGCGGGAGGGAGAGACCCAGTACTTC. Its translation: CASSVGLGPREGETQYF. The genes are TRBV9 and TRBJ2-5; 9 positions agree with TRBD2. This CDR3 is built from 17 residues. Germline trimming cut 0 bases from V and 4 bases from J; bases unmatched to any gene: 10. From germline, CDR1 is SGDLS and CDR2 YYNGEE. Complete variable domain (other parts from reference TRBV9 and TRBJ2-5): DSGVTQTPKHLITATGQRVTLRCSPRSGDLSVYWYQQSLDQGLQFLIQYYNGEERAKGNILERFSAQQFPDLHSELNLSSLELGDSALYFCASSVGLGPREGETQYFGPGTRLLVL.

The chain uses TRBV10-3 and TRBJ1-2; no definite D call. In germline, CDR1 is ENHRY, CDR2 SYGVKD. V lost 0 bases and J lost 0, with 11 bases in between. The CDR3 runs to 16 residues. CDR3 DNA: TGTGCCATCAGTGAGTCACCCGGGATAGCTAACTATGGCTACACCTTC. Protein: CAISESPGIANYGYTF.

This sequence joins TRBV24-1 and TRBJ2-1; TRBD1 agrees at 8 bases. The CDR3 length is 14 residues. V lost 3 bases, J lost 10 bases, and 7 bases stayed unmatched. In germline, CDR1 is KGHDR, CDR2 SFDVKD. This CDR3 is CATSDRGQGKEQFF. The CDR3 bases are TGTGCCACCAGTGATCGAGGACAGGGCAAGGAGCAGTTCTTC.

This chain's CDR3 is CATTTSHNNQPQHF. The CDR3 region has the DNA TGTGCCACCACTACGAGCCACAACAATCAGCCCCAGCATTTT. The gene calls are TRBV6-5 and TRBJ1-5, with unresolved D. The V gene's germline CDR1 is MNHEY and CDR2 SVGAGI. The CDR3 is 14 residues long. V was shortened by 10 bases and J by 3 bases, with 16 bases between the two germline ends.

The genes are TRBV6-5 and TRBJ2-2, with 7 positions matching TRBD2. Germline values: CDR1 MNHEY, CDR2 SVGAGI. V dropped 0 bases and J dropped 1; count of bases not matched to a gene: 2. There are 16 residues in the CDR3. CDR3 in amino acids: CASSYSTGGNTGELFF. The CDR3, as DNA: TGTGCCAGCAGTTACTCGACGGGGGGGAACACCGGGGAGCTGTTTTTT.

This chain links TRBV5-5 with TRBJ2-5; 10 bases fit TRBD2. This CDR3 is built from 15 residues. CDR1 and CDR2 from the germline V gene are SGHKS and YYEKEE (reference sequence). With V trimmed by 4 bases and J by 5 bases, 8 bases remained unmatched. As DNA, the CDR3 is TGTGCCAGCAGCCCCAGCGGGGGGGCTGGGGAGACCCAGTACTTC. Translating gives CASSPSGGAGETQYF.

This clone was seen more than once but under ten times. The rearrangement links TRBV5-1 to TRBJ1-2, with D hard to call. V lost 4 bases and J 4 bases, leaving 14 bases between the germline ends. The CDR3 covers 14 residues. The germline V gene encodes CDR1 SGHRS and CDR2 YFSETQ. The DNA for the CDR3 is TGCGCCAGCAGCCCTCCTCGGTCTAGCTATGGCTACACCTTC. This codes for CASSPPRSSYGYTF.

This clone was recorded only once. The CDR3 coding sequence is TGTGCCAGCTCTTCTTCAGGGGAGACCCAGTACTTC. The encoded protein is CASSSSGETQYF. The chain carries TRBV3-1 (or the pseudogene TRBV3-2) and TRBJ2-5; TRBD1 might be the D (5 bases). This CDR3 region has 12 residues. Trimming cost V 8 bases and J 5 bases, with 12 bases left between them. Germline CDR1 LGHDT, CDR2 YNNKEL (reference sequence).